These 4 T cell receptor beta chains were sequenced from one sample in a study of shared clonotypes between healthy human individuals. The table came from immunoSEQ multiplex PCR; TCRdb's copy has only in-frame clones and leaves some out. This sample has 740,000 or so clones, with 55% to 85% found just once. Sequenced sample: memory CD4+ T cells sorted from blood. Documented subset: CD45RA-negative fraction. The source is a woman under 40 in good health.

This clone was picked up a small number of times. The chain combines TRBV19 with TRBJ2-1; D is possibly TRBD2 (7 bases). This CDR3 is built from 15 residues. V shed 3 bases and J shed 7 bases, with 16 bases lying between them. Per germline, CDR1 LNHDA and CDR2 SQIVND (reference sequence). The CDR3 DNA follows: TGTGCCAGTAGTATGACGGGGGGCGCCGGGAATGAGCAGTTCTTC. Protein product: CASSMTGGAGNEQFF. The entire variable domain, with the rest obtained from reference TRBV19 and TRBJ2-1, is as follows: DGGITQSPKYLFRKEGQNVTLSCEQNLNHDAMYWYRQDPGQGLRLIYYSQIVNDFQKGDIAEGYSVSREKKESFPLTVTSAQKNPTAFYLCASSMTGGAGNEQFFGPGTRLTVL.

This chain connects TRBV29-1 to TRBJ1-3; D unclear. The germline V gene encodes CDR1 SQVTM and CDR2 ANQGSEA. V was trimmed by 2 bases and J by 2 bases, leaving 7 bases between them. The CDR3 has 13 amino acids. This CDR3 reads CSVERFPGNTIYF. The DNA of the CDR3 is TGCAGCGTTGAAAGGTTCCCTGGAAACACCATATATTTT.

The chain has TRBV5-1 and TRBJ1-2; TRBD1 is a possible D gene (5 bases). Germline V gene sequence: CDR1 SGHRS, CDR2 YFSETQ. This CDR3 spans 16 amino acids. V was clipped by 2 bases and J by 0 bases, with 14 bases between them. The CDR3 here is CASSLSLTVSNYGYTF. In DNA form, the CDR3 reads TGCGCCAGCAGCTTATCCCTGACAGTTTCTAACTATGGCTACACCTTC.

V and J are TRBV7-9 and TRBJ2-2, with D perhaps matching TRBD2 (7 bases). Germline assignment: CDR1 SEHNR and CDR2 FQNEAQ (reference sequence). V was shortened by 4 bases and J by 5 bases, with 17 bases between the two germline ends. The CDR3 length is 16 residues. The CDR3 loop reads CASSSPGAGDTGELFF. The CDR3 DNA sequence: TGTGCCAGCAGCTCGCCAGGGGCGGGAGATACCGGGGAGCTGTTTTTT.